The clone carrying this T cell receptor beta chain was seen only once. Trimming cost V 1 base and J 5 bases, with 6 bases left between them. CDR3 length: 13 residues. Germline V lookup: CDR1 LGHNA, CDR2 YNFKEQ. Original data processing: It was from reference gene primer amplification that nucleated cell counts were estimated. The data were produced by immunoSEQ multiplex PCR, yet TCRdb's version contains in-frame clones alone and is incomplete. From that table come the V and J calls and clone size; the DNA was used to work out D and trimming. The repertoire holds about 19,000 clones, with 88% as singletons. The sample belongs to a study of blood T cell repertoires in COVID-19. The overall study: Material from acute and convalescent COVID-19 was sourced from the United States, Italy and Spain. From T cells, B-cell-depleted T cells, or PBMCs came the material, which was cDNA or gDNA.

The TCR sequence derives from a human donor in a cohort sampled during active COVID-19. Sequencing input: peripheral blood. This rearrangement joins TRBV4-2 to TRBJ2-1; D gene unclear. The CDR3 sequence: CASSQGRDNEQFF. The CDR3 nucleotides are TGTGCCAGCAGCCAAGGGAGAGACAATGAGCAGTTCTTC.